The T cell receptor beta chain described here comes from a study of OX40 agonist ivuxolimab in advanced cancers. About the full investigation: The costimulatory receptor OX40 (CD134) was targeted by ivuxolimab, a fully human IgG2 agonistic monoclonal antibody. Intravenous ivuxolimab was administered to patients every 2 weeks at six dose levels: 0.01, 0.1, 0.3, 1.5, 3 and 10 mg/kg. Of the roughly 51 patients in dose escalation, around 19 had hepatocellular carcinoma, some 15 had melanoma, 9 had renal cell carcinoma and 9 had head and neck cancer. A male proportion of 82.7% and a mean age of around 60 years, ranging from roughly 20 to 80, were recorded for the dose-escalation cohort. Patients were allowed to have had prior anti-PD-1, anti-PD-L1 or anti-CTLA-4 therapy, and about 40% of the dose-escalation patients had been treated with checkpoint inhibitors. Partial responses occurred in three dose-escalation patients, of whom one had hepatocellular carcinoma and two had cutaneous melanoma. The purpose of peripheral TCRbeta sequencing was to test whether ivuxolimab changed TCR sequence diversity and led to clonal T-cell expansion. The paper reports the monotherapy dose-escalation portion (N of about 56 patients) of the phase I ivuxolimab trial. Paper-wide results and their limitations: At doses of 0.1 to 3.0 mg/kg, clonal expansion of both CD4+ and CD8+ blood T cells was observed from baseline to week 6. Which antigens the clonally expanded peripheral T cells were specific for was not determined. Low levels of normalized T-cell clonal expansion were also seen in some patients who did not respond. In partial responders in the 0.1-3.0 mg/kg groups, normalized peripheral clonal expansion was found to be among the lowest, especially among CD8+ T cells. After ivuxolimab, CD8+ T cells had more expanded clones than CD4+ T cells on average.

As concerns this clone: The clone's antigen remains unknown. No much larger clone is present one base from it, and per-base qualities are unavailable.

The trial excluded patients who had a history of autoimmune disease or were on systemic immunosuppression. Peripheral blood for TCR sequencing was collected from all dose cohorts at baseline, on cycle 4 day 1, and on cycle 7 day 1. The samples were drawn from a first-in-human, open-label, multicenter phase I dose-escalation trial of ivuxolimab. Adults with locally advanced or metastatic head and neck squamous cell, hepatocellular, melanoma or renal cell carcinoma were enrolled in the trial. Before TCR sequencing, CD4+ and CD8+ T cells were separately sorted from peripheral blood. Genomic DNA was extracted from sorted cells for sequencing of the TCRbeta CDR3 region. The immunoSEQ Assay was used to sequence the TCRbeta CDR3 regions. In its TCRdb copy, this immuneACCESS table keeps in-frame sequences only and misses some clones. Where compared with another copy, unresolved V genes explain less than half of these, and the others have no known cause. The sample data list 52,000 or so clones, and 82% of these were observed just once. The ten largest clones take up about 3.7% of the sample.

According to the germline V gene, CDR1 reads SGHTA and CDR2 reads FQGNSA. Measured from the cysteine to the phenylalanine, the CDR3 is 15 residues long. The entry retains the CDR3 DNA only, 45 bases that are in frame from base 1. V is reduced by 3 bases and J by 2 bases, leaving a spacing of 12 bases between them. The starting material was CD4+ or CD8+ T cells sorted from blood, obtained in a trial of the OX40 agonist ivuxolimab. The origin of this receptor is an adult with an advanced solid tumor such as melanoma, head and neck, liver or kidney cancer. The rearrangement joined TRBV7-2 to TRBJ2-3, and the D gene may be TRBD1, 5 bases matching. The CDR3 amino acid sequence is: CASSLGPGPTDTQYF. Read as DNA, the sequence is TGTGCCAGCAGCTTGGGGCCAGGCCCCACAGATACGCAGTATTTT.